A single sample is the source of the 32 T cell receptor beta chains below, sequenced in a study of post-analysis software for immune sequencing data. TCR beta libraries were prepared from cDNA with unique molecular identifiers. TCRdb used MiXCR to reprocess the PCR reads, holding one entry per CDR3 protein. The profile covers 450,000 or so distinct CDR3 sequences, with roughly 45% appearing a single time and roughly 12% taken by the ten largest. The study, taken as a whole, reports: With TRBV5-6, TRBV5-1 and TRBV20-1 included, about five TRBV segments were more frequent in patients than in controls.

Their antigens remain unidentified. Sequenced input: blood. The receptors were sampled from a girl between 10 and 17 years old with multiple sclerosis.

This clonotype has a handful of counts. The CDR3 DNA follows: TGTGCCAGCAGCTTGACAGGGAACAATCAGCCCCAGCATTTT. Amino acids: CASSLTGNNQPQHF. This chain joins TRBV5-6 and TRBJ1-5, with a weak D call TRBD1 (6 bases). The V and J ends lost 1 base and 3 bases respectively, with 8 bases between them. The CDR3 covers 14 residues. CDR1 and CDR2 from the germline V gene are SGHDT and YYEEEE.

This clonotype has a single count. CDR3 loop: CASSLSGPTDTQYF. The CDR3 coding sequence is TGTGCCAGCAGCCTTAGCGGGCCCACAGATACGCAGTATTTT. V gene TRBV5-5 combines with J gene TRBJ2-3; 7 bases agree with TRBD2. CDR3 length: 14 residues. Germline loops: CDR1 SGHKS, CDR2 YYEKEE (reference sequence). V gave up 4 bases and J gave up 2 bases; unmatched junction bases: 4. Supplemented by reference TRBV5-5 and TRBJ2-3, the full variable domain reads DAGVTQSPTHLIKTRGQQVTLRCSPISGHKSVSWYQQVLGQGPQFIFQYYEKEERGRGNFPDRFSARQFPNYSSELNVNALLLGDSALYLCASSLSGPTDTQYFGPGTRLTVL.

This clonotype has a handful of counts. The gene calls are TRBV20-1 and TRBJ2-7; 13 positions agree with TRBD2. Germline V gives CDR1 DFQATT, CDR2 SNEGSKA (reference sequence). The CDR3 is 14 residues long. V trimming: 6 bases; J trimming: 4 bases; junction bases outside the gene matches: 6. This chain's CDR3 is CSAAGTSGKYEQYF. The DNA for the CDR3 is TGCAGTGCCGCCGGGACTAGCGGGAAATACGAGCAGTACTTC.

The genes are TRBV9 and TRBJ2-2, with D unresolved. The ends were cut back, 0 bases at V and 0 bases at J, with 12 bases in the middle. Germline V gene sequence: CDR1 SGDLS, CDR2 YYNGEE. The CDR3 covers 17 residues. The CDR3 region is CASSVGLSLANTGELFF. The CDR3 nucleotides are TGTGCCAGCAGCGTAGGTCTCAGCTTGGCGAACACCGGGGAGCTGTTTTTT. Supplemented by reference TRBV9 and TRBJ2-2, the full variable domain reads DSGVTQTPKHLITATGQRVTLRCSPRSGDLSVYWYQQSLDQGLQFLIQYYNGEERAKGNILERFSAQQFPDLHSELNLSSLELGDSALYFCASSVGLSLANTGELFFGEGSRLTVL.

This clonotype was counted a few times. The chain links TRBV7-2 to TRBJ2-1; D not resolved. V dropped 2 bases and J dropped 9 bases, with 11 bases sitting between them. The CDR3 runs to 13 residues. Germline CDR1 and CDR2: SGHTA and FQGNSA. DNA for the CDR3: TGTGCCAGCAGCTTACTAGTTTTGGGTGAGCAGTTCTTC. Translation: CASSLLVLGEQFF.

A few counts support this clonotype. The gene calls are TRBV7-2 and TRBJ1-2; D ambiguous. The V and J ends lost 5 bases and 7 bases respectively, with 14 bases between them. The CDR3 covers 13 residues. CDR1 and CDR2 (germline): SGHTA, FQGNSA. The CDR3 loop reads CASSPPWGGGYTF. In DNA form, the CDR3 reads TGTGCCAGCAGCCCGCCTTGGGGTGGTGGCTACACCTTC. The whole variable domain, remainder taken from reference TRBV7-2 and TRBJ1-2, is GAGVSQSPSNKVTEKGKDVELRCDPISGHTALYWYRQSLGQGLEFLIYFQGNSAPDKSGLPSDRFSAERTGGSVSTLTIQRTQQEDSAVYLCASSPPWGGGYTFGSGTRLTVV.

This clonotype was seen only a few times. The rearrangement joins TRBV24-1 to TRBJ1-1, with 8 bases matching TRBD1. The germline V gene encodes CDR1 KGHDR and CDR2 SFDVKD. The V and J ends lost 5 bases and 1 base, in that order; junction bases with no gene match: 5. There are 15 residues in the CDR3. CDR3 coding DNA: TGTGCCACCAGTGGCAATGGACAGGGGAACACTGAAGCTTTCTTT. Its protein product is CATSGNGQGNTEAFF.

On this clonotype: The junction shows a germline mismatch at one end, possibly a read error. This rearrangement joins TRBV20-1 to TRBJ2-7; TRBD2 matches at 9 bases. CDR1 DFQATT and CDR2 SNEGSKA come from the germline V gene (reference sequence). The CDR3 sequence is 14 residues long. CDR3 region: CSVRTAGGPYEQYF. CDR3 nucleotides: TGCAGTGTTAGAACAGCGGGAGGACCCTACGAGCAGTACTTC.

The V gene is TRBV28, the J gene TRBJ2-5; TRBD2 aligns across 7 bases. The CDR3 loop spans 15 amino acids. Losses at the gene ends were 5 bases for V and 2 bases for J; bases not matched to a gene: 8. The germline V gene encodes CDR1 MDHEN and CDR2 SYDVKM. As DNA, the CDR3 is TGTGCCAGCAGTCTAAGGGAGGGTCGGCAAGAGACCCAGTACTTC. As protein: CASSLREGRQETQYF.

The rearrangement uses TRBV10-3 and TRBJ1-5, with 7 bases fitting TRBD1. Trimming removed 11 bases from V and 1 base from J; junction bases left unmatched: 5. The length of the CDR3 is 13 residues. Germline CDR1 reads ENHRY; CDR2 reads SYGVKD. CDR3 in amino acids: CASQGESNQPQHF. DNA for the CDR3: TGTGCCTCCCAGGGGGAGAGCAATCAGCCCCAGCATTTT.

The chain uses TRBV21-1 and TRBJ1-5; the table's TRBD1 call for D was not verified on the DNA. TRBV21-1 is a pseudogene segment. There are 16 residues in the CDR3. In DNA, the CDR3 is TGTGCCAGCAGCAAGACGACAGGATATAGCAATCAGCCCCAGCATTTT. Its translation: CASSKTTGYSNQPQHF.

The genes are TRBV20-1 and TRBJ2-5; TRBD2 matches at 11 bases. CDR1 and CDR2 (germline): DFQATT, SNEGSKA (reference sequence). The CDR3 loop spans 16 amino acids. Losses at the gene ends were 2 bases for V and 1 base for J; bases not matched to a gene: 6. The CDR3 sequence is CSARPLAGGFQETQYF. The DNA for the CDR3 is TGCAGTGCTAGACCCCTAGCGGGAGGATTCCAAGAGACCCAGTACTTC.

This clonotype was counted between two and nine times. The chain is built from TRBV29-1 and TRBJ2-5; D might be TRBD1 (6 bases). Trimming took 2 bases from V and 5 from J, leaving 15 bases between them. The CDR3 runs to 14 residues. Looked up from germline, CDR1 is SQVTM and CDR2 is ANQGSEA. The CDR3 spells CSVEYNRVRETQYF. The CDR3 DNA is TGCAGCGTTGAATACAACAGGGTCCGGGAGACCCAGTACTTC.

This clonotype was counted a few times. This chain links TRBV4-1 with TRBJ2-1; the D call may be TRBD1 or TRBD2 (5 bases each). The germline gives CDR1 MGHRA, CDR2 YSYEKL. Trimming took off 3 bases at V and 0 bases at J, with 9 bases between the two ends. The CDR3 extends over 15 amino acids. CDR3 sequence: CASSQRGVSYNEQFF. The CDR3 DNA reads TGCGCCAGCAGCCAGAGGGGCGTCTCCTACAATGAGCAGTTCTTC.

The chain has TRBV20-1 and TRBJ2-1; 11 bases match TRBD2. The CDR3 is 15 residues long. The germline V gene encodes CDR1 DFQATT and CDR2 SNEGSKA (reference sequence). The V gene end was trimmed by 4 bases and the J gene end by 8 bases; junction bases not matched to a gene: 10. The CDR3 here is CSATPLAGDSDEQFF. In DNA form, the CDR3 reads TGCAGTGCTACACCACTAGCGGGAGATTCGGATGAGCAGTTCTTC.

The chain couples TRBV7-9 to TRBJ1-4; a weak D match, TRBD1 (5 bases). Trimming left V 1 base short and J 12 bases short, with 9 bases between. The CDR3 contains 12 residues. Germline CDR1 reads SEHNR; CDR2 reads FQNEAQ (reference sequence). The CDR3 loop reads CASSLEGNELFF. The CDR3 region has the DNA TGTGCCAGCAGCTTAGAGGGGAATGAACTGTTTTTT.

In the case of this clonotype: The germline gene is not matched at one end of the junction; a read error may be the cause. The chain's CDR3 is CAGSRANQETQYF. CDR3 DNA: TGTGCTGGCAGCCGAGCAAACCAGGAGACCCAGTACTTC. The chain carries TRBV7-7 and TRBJ2-5; no firm D call. The CDR3 is 13 residues long. Germline-derived CDR1 and CDR2 are SSHAT and FNYEAQ (reference sequence). Complete variable domain (other parts from reference TRBV7-7 and TRBJ2-5): GAGVSQSPRYKVTKRGQDVTLRCDPISSHATLYWYQQALGQGPEFLTYFNYEAQPDKSGLPSDRFSAERPEGSISTLTIQRTEQRDSAMYRCAGSRANQETQYFGPGTRLLVL.

The V call is TRBV7-9, the J call TRBJ1-1; D gene ambiguous. V shed 1 base and J shed 7 bases, with 13 bases lying between them. The germline gives CDR1 SEHNR, CDR2 FQNEAQ (reference sequence). The CDR3 totals 14 residues. The CDR3 loop reads CASSLDHGSREAFF. CDR3 DNA: TGTGCCAGCAGCTTAGATCACGGAAGTCGTGAAGCTTTCTTT.

This sequence joins TRBV20-1 and TRBJ1-2, with D unresolved. This CDR3 spans 13 amino acids. The germline V gene encodes CDR1 DFQATT and CDR2 SNEGSKA (reference sequence). V lost 0 bases, J lost 5 bases, and 10 bases lay in between. CDR3 region: CSARDSERYGYTF. CDR3 bases: TGCAGTGCTAGAGATTCGGAGCGTTATGGCTACACCTTC.

This clonotype has a handful of counts. The CDR3 DNA reads as TGTGCCACCAGTGATTTTGCGGGATTTAGCACAGATACGCAGTATTTT. Amino acids: CATSDFAGFSTDTQYF. This chain connects TRBV24-1 to TRBJ2-3, with D possibly being TRBD2 (6 bases). The CDR3 covers 16 residues. In germline, CDR1 is KGHDR, CDR2 SFDVKD. The germline V and J ends were trimmed by 1 base and 0 bases, with 10 bases remaining between them.

The rearrangement links TRBV27 to TRBJ2-1, with D perhaps given as TRBD1 or TRBD2 (5 bases each). CDR3 length equals 13 residues. Germline V gene data show CDR1 as MNHEY and CDR2 as SMNVEV (reference sequence). V was pared by 6 bases and J by 4 bases, with 10 bases between. This CDR3 is CASRRDEYNEQFF. CDR3 coding DNA: TGTGCCAGCAGAAGGGACGAATACAATGAGCAGTTCTTC.

The V call is TRBV4-1, the J call TRBJ2-3; 10 positions agree with TRBD1. The CDR3 is 15 residues long. Trimming took 6 bases from V and 4 from J; bases not matched to a gene: 7. Germline assignment: CDR1 MGHRA and CDR2 YSYEKL. CDR3: CASRPGQGHPDTQYF. CDR3 bases: TGCGCCAGCAGACCGGGACAGGGGCACCCAGATACGCAGTATTTT.

The rearrangement uses TRBV28 and TRBJ2-7; no reliable D call. The CDR3 totals 12 residues. Germline lookup yields CDR1 MDHEN and CDR2 SYDVKM. V gave up 5 bases and J gave up 5 bases, with 10 bases separating them. The DNA of the CDR3 is TGTGCCAGCAGTGACCTCCGGGACGAGCAGTACTTC. Protein: CASSDLRDEQYF.

This clonotype was counted a few times. The chain combines TRBV20-1 with TRBJ2-7; 7 bases line up with TRBD1. The CDR3 contains 12 residues. CDR1 is DFQATT and CDR2 is SNEGSKA in the germline V gene (reference sequence). The CDR3 spells CSVDRESYEQYF. The CDR3 DNA is TGCAGCGTCGACAGGGAAAGTTACGAGCAGTACTTC.

This clonotype was counted a single time. The chain recombines TRBV10-3 with TRBJ2-5; D is possibly TRBD1 (8 bases). The J call may be mistaken, given a closer DNA end match to TRBJ2-7. Germline CDR1 reads ENHRY; CDR2 reads SYGVKD. This CDR3 is built from 17 residues. This CDR3 is CAISEGGRQGKTYEQYF. The CDR3 region has the DNA TGTGCCATCAGTGAGGGCGGGAGACAGGGGAAAACCTACGAGCAGTACTTC.

This clonotype was counted a few times. The chain recombines TRBV28 with TRBJ1-2; 9 bases are shared with TRBD1. This CDR3 spans 15 amino acids. Trimming took 6 bases from V and 4 from J; bases not matched to a gene: 9. Germline V lookup: CDR1 MDHEN, CDR2 SYDVKM. As DNA, the CDR3 is TGTGCCAGCAGACATTGGGACAGGGAATCCTATGGCTACACCTTC. It translates to CASRHWDRESYGYTF.

A few counts support this clonotype. The chain recombines TRBV7-9 with TRBJ2-5, with 15 positions matching TRBD2. This CDR3 has 18 residues. With 5 bases clipped from V and 4 bases from J, the junction kept 11 bases outside the gene matches. Germline lookup yields CDR1 SEHNR and CDR2 FQNEAQ (reference sequence). CDR3 nucleotides: TGTGCCAGCAGCGACCGGACTAGCGGGAGGGATCGGGGAGAGACCCAGTACTTC. Translating gives CASSDRTSGRDRGETQYF.

This clonotype was found once. The genes are TRBV3-1 and TRBJ1-2; the match to TRBD1 covers 10 bases. The ends lost 0 bases at V and 7 bases at J; junction bases unmatched: 14. Germline V gene lookup returns CDR1 LGHDT and CDR2 YNNKEL (reference sequence). This CDR3 has 18 amino acids. In nucleotides, the CDR3 is TGTGCCAGCAGCCAAGAAACCGGGACCGGGACAGGGGCAGGTGGCTACACCTTC. Encoded protein: CASSQETGTGTGAGGYTF.

The chain couples TRBV12-3 or TRBV12-4 to TRBJ2-5, with D perhaps TRBD2 (6 bases). The tail of the sequence fits TRBJ2-7 better, so the J call may be wrong. The CDR3 covers 14 residues. CDR3 bases: TGTGCCAGCCACCGCGGGACTGGAAATTACGAGCAGTACTTC. Protein sequence: CASHRGTGNYEQYF.

The chain combines TRBV3-1 with TRBJ1-1, with D possibly TRBD1 on 6 matching bases. This CDR3 has 13 amino acids. Germline CDR1 reads LGHDT; CDR2 reads YNNKEL (reference sequence). Trimming took 3 bases from V and 7 from J, leaving 12 bases between them. The chain's CDR3 is CASSHGGRVEAFF. CDR3 DNA: TGTGCCAGCAGCCACGGGGGCCGGGTTGAAGCTTTCTTT.

This clonotype was recorded a few times. The genes are TRBV4-1 and TRBJ2-4; D is perhaps TRBD2 (5 bases). Germline lookup yields CDR1 MGHRA and CDR2 YSYEKL. The ends were cut back, 0 bases at V and 2 bases at J, with 20 bases in the middle. This CDR3 has 19 residues. The CDR3 protein is CASSQDPGEYGNTKNIQYF. CDR3 coding DNA: TGCGCCAGCAGCCAAGATCCGGGCGAGTACGGGAATACCAAAAACATTCAGTACTTC.

This chain connects TRBV29-1 to TRBJ2-5; 7 nucleotides agree with TRBD1. The J call may be wrong; the DNA end is better matched by TRBJ2-7. In germline, CDR1 is SQVTM, CDR2 ANQGSEA. The CDR3 runs 13 residues. The CDR3 region is CSVDSGTEYEQYF. The DNA of the CDR3 is TGCAGCGTCGACTCCGGGACAGAGTACGAGCAGTACTTC.